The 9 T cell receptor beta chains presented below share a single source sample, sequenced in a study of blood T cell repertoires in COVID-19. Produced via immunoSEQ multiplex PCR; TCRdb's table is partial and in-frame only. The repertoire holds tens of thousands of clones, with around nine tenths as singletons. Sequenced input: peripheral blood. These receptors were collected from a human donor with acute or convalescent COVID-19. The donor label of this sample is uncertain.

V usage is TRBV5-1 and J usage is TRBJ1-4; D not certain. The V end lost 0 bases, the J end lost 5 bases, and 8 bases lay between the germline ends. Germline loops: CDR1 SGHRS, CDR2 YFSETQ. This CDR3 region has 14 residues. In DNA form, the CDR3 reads TGCGCCAGCAGCTTGGGACATGGGAATGAAAAACTGTTTTTT. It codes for CASSLGHGNEKLFF.

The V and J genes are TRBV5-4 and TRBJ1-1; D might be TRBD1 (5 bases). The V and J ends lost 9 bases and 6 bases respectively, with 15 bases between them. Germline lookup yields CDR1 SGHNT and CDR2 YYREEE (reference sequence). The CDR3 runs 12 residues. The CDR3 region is CATSKEGAEAFF. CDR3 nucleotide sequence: TGTGCCACCTCCAAGGAAGGGGCTGAAGCTTTCTTT.

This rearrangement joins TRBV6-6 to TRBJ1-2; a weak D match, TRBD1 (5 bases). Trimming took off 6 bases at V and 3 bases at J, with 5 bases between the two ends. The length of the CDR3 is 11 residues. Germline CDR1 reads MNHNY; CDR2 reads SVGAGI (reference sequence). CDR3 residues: CASRTDYGYTF. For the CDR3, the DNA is TGTGCCAGCAGGACAGACTATGGCTACACCTTC.

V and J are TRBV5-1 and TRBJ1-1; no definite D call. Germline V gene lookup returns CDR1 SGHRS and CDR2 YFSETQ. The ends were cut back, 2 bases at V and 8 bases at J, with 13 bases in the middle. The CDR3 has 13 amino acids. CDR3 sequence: CASSFSPIQEAFF. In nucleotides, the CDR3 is TGCGCCAGCAGCTTCAGTCCGATCCAGGAAGCTTTCTTT.

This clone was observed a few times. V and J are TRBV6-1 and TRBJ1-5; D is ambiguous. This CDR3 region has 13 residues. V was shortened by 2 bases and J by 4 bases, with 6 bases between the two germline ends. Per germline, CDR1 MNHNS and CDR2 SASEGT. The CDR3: CASSERGNQPQHF. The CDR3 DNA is TGTGCCAGCAGTGAACGAGGGAATCAGCCCCAGCATTTT.

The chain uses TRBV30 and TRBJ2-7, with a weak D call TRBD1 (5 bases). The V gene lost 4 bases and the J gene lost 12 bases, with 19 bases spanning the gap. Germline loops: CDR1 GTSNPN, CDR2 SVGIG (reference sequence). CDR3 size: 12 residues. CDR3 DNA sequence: TGTGCCTGGACCATCCGAAGGGGTAGAGCGTACTTC. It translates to CAWTIRRGRAYF.

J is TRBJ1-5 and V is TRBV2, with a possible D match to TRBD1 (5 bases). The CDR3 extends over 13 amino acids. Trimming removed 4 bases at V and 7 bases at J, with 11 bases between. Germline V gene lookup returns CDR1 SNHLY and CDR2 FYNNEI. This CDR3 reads CASSAGFSQPQHF. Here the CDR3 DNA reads TGTGCCAGCAGTGCAGGGTTCAGCCAGCCCCAGCATTTT.

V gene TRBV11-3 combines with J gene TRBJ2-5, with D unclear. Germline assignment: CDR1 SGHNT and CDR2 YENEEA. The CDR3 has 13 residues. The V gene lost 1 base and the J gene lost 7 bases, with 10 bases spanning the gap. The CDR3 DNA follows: TGTGCCAGCAGCTTAGGACCTTCGGGGACCCAGTACTTC. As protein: CASSLGPSGTQYF.

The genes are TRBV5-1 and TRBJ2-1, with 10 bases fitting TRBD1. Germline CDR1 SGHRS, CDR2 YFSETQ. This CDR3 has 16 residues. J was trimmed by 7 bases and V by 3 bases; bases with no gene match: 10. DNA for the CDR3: TGCGCCAGCAGCTCGGGCGGCGGGACAGGGGTAAATGAGCAGTTCTTC. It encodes CASSSGGGTGVNEQFF.